The 6 T cell receptor beta chains listed next were all sequenced from one sample in a study of CD8+CD57+ T cells in acquired aplastic anemia. Previously, flow cytometry had revealed CD8+CD57+ cell expansion in the patients chosen for sequencing. For CDR3 and TCR beta VDJ profiling, genomic DNA was the template used. In TCRdb, the reads were re-called with MiXCR into one record per CDR3 protein. The sample yields about 160,000 distinct CDR3 sequences, about 50% seen once. The sample consisted of sorted CD4+, CD8+, or CD8+CD57+ T cells (not recorded which) from PBMCs. Source of these receptors: a human donor with aplastic anemia.

The V and J genes are TRBV12-3 or TRBV12-4 and TRBJ2-5; D possibly corresponds to TRBD1 (5 bases). CDR3 length: 11 amino acids. V lost 4 bases to trimming and J lost 10 bases, with 10 bases between them. CDR3 bases: TGTGCCAGCAGTTCAAACAGGTACCAGTACTTC. This translates into CASSSNRYQYF.

The J gene is TRBJ2-7, the V gene TRBV7-6, with a possible D match to TRBD2 (6 bases). V lost 5 bases and J lost 3, with 11 bases in between. This CDR3 has 13 residues. The germline V gene encodes CDR1 SGHVS and CDR2 FNYEAQ. In nucleotides, the CDR3 is TGTGCCAGCAGCCGACTAGACAGCTACGAGCAGTACTTC. Its protein product is CASSRLDSYEQYF.

This clonotype appeared a few times. This sequence joins TRBV2 and TRBJ1-5; D is possibly TRBD1 (5 bases). The CDR3 contains 15 residues. V dropped 0 bases and J dropped 5 bases, with 11 bases sitting between them. Germline V gene data show CDR1 as SNHLY and CDR2 as FYNNEI. CDR3 in DNA: TGTGCCAGCAGTGAAGCACTAGGGGCCCATCAGCCCCAGCATTTT. Protein: CASSEALGAHQPQHF.

The chain is built from TRBV9 and TRBJ2-3; 11 bases are shared with TRBD2. The J segment lost 2 bases and the V segment lost 3 bases, leaving 5 bases of the junction unmatched. Germline CDR1 is SGDLS and CDR2 is YYNGEE. There are 16 residues in the CDR3. For the CDR3, the DNA is TGTGCCAGCAGCGCGGAACTAGCGGGGGCCACAGATACGCAGTATTTT. Translation: CASSAELAGATDTQYF.

In DNA, the CDR3 is TGTGCCAGCAGCTTGCGGGGGGGCGGCACAGATACGCAGTATTTT. Protein sequence: CASSLRGGGTDTQYF. This chain connects TRBV25-1 to TRBJ2-3; 9 bases match TRBD2. The CDR3 covers 15 residues. Trimming removed 6 bases from V and 1 base from J; junction bases left unmatched: 5. CDR1 and CDR2 from the germline V gene are MGHDK and SYGVNS.

This clonotype has ten or more counts. The chain recombines TRBV29-1 with TRBJ2-2; 7 bases match TRBD2. CDR1 is SQVTM and CDR2 is ANQGSEA in the germline V gene. Germline trimming cut 4 bases from V and 7 bases from J; bases unmatched to any gene: 6. The CDR3 sequence is 13 residues long. The DNA of the CDR3 is TGCAGCGTTGTGGAGGGAGGGTTCGGGGAGCTGTTTTTT. Protein: CSVVEGGFGELFF.